The 14 T cell receptor beta chains reported below all come from one sample, sequenced in a study of identical twins. From the 5' RACE reads, TCRdb called clonotypes with MiXCR, one entry per CDR3 protein. This sample yields 500,000 to 600,000 distinct CDR3 sequences, of which around 20% are seen a single time; about 0.91% belongs to the top ten. The data were also submitted as part of a second study, on T cells expressing NK-cell markers.

Sequencing was performed on CD4+ T cells sorted from blood. These TCRs come from a woman younger than 35 in good health.

The V gene is TRBV3-1, the J gene TRBJ2-2; possibly TRBD1 or TRBD2 for D (5 bases each). The ends were cut back, 4 bases at V and 7 bases at J, with 10 bases in the middle. The CDR3 spans 13 residues. The germline V gene has CDR1 LGHDT and CDR2 YNNKEL (reference sequence). The CDR3 nucleotides read TGTGCCAGCAGCCCCTATGGGGGCGGGGAGCTGTTTTTT. Its translation: CASSPYGGGELFF.

This clonotype was observed a few times. This chain uses TRBV6-5 with TRBJ2-7; either TRBD1 or TRBD2 may supply D (6 bases each). This CDR3 spans 14 amino acids. The germline V gene has CDR1 MNHEY and CDR2 SVGAGI. Trimming shortened V by 3 bases and J by 4 bases, and 13 bases separated the two germline ends. CDR3 nucleotides: TGTGCCAGCAGTTATCCGGGGGCCCGATACGAGCAGTACTTC. It yields the protein CASSYPGARYEQYF.

V is TRBV7-2 and J is TRBJ2-3, with 7 bases identical to TRBD2. Germline CDR1 SGHTA, CDR2 FQGNSA. The CDR3 has 15 amino acids. The V segment lost 5 bases and the J segment 7 bases; nucleotides outside the gene matches: 12. For the CDR3, the DNA is TGTGCCAGCAGCACCGGAAGCGGGATAGGTAATACGCAGTATTTT. Its translation is CASSTGSGIGNTQYF.

In this sample, this clonotype turned up many times. The chain couples TRBV10-2 to TRBJ1-1; D is unclear. V lost 10 bases, J lost 1 base, and 7 bases lay in between. CDR1 is WSHSY, CDR2 SAAADI, per germline. There are 11 residues in the CDR3. The CDR3 DNA reads as TGCGCCACTCGAAGGAACACTGAAGCTTTCTTT. Protein: CATRRNTEAFF.

About this clonotype: The junction shows a germline mismatch at one end, possibly a read error. The gene calls are TRBV12-3 or TRBV12-4 and TRBJ2-7; 9 nucleotides agree with TRBD2. The CDR3 has 17 amino acids. CDR3 region: CTSSFILGGRAGYEQYF. The CDR3 DNA reads as TGTACCAGCAGTTTCATCCTCGGCGGGAGGGCCGGCTACGAGCAGTACTTC.

This clonotype appeared once. The chain links TRBV5-1 to TRBJ2-7; the D call may be TRBD1 or TRBD2 (5 bases each). The V gene lost 2 bases and the J gene lost 5 bases, with 11 bases spanning the gap. This CDR3 comprises 13 residues. Per germline, CDR1 SGHRS and CDR2 YFSETQ. The CDR3 nucleotides read TGCGCCAGCAGCTTTGAGGGGTTGGACGAGCAGTACTTC. This sequence encodes CASSFEGLDEQYF.

This clonotype occurred a few times. The chain combines TRBV5-1 with TRBJ1-1; D uncertain. Trimming stripped 0 bases from V and 3 bases from J, with 3 bases between. CDR1 is SGHRS, CDR2 YFSETQ, per germline. This CDR3 contains 12 residues. The CDR3 bases are TGCGCCAGCAGCTTGGCCGACACTGAAGCTTTCTTT. This gives the protein CASSLADTEAFF.

Written as DNA, the CDR3 is TGTGCCAGCAGTGAGAACGCCTATAAGGATTCACCCCTCCACTTT. It yields the protein CASSENAYKDSPLHF. This chain links TRBV6-1 with TRBJ1-6; no clear D. The CDR3 totals 15 residues. In germline, CDR1 is MNHNS, CDR2 SASEGT. Trimming removed 3 bases at V and 8 bases at J, with 14 bases between.

This clonotype was observed a few times. The chain combines TRBV5-1 with TRBJ2-7, with 8 bases identical to TRBD2. Germline loops: CDR1 SGHRS, CDR2 YFSETQ. CDR3 size: 15 residues. V shed 2 bases and J 2 bases; nucleotides not matched to a gene: 6. The CDR3 reads CASSFLAGLTYEQYF. In DNA form, the CDR3 reads TGCGCCAGCAGCTTCCTAGCGGGTCTGACCTACGAGCAGTACTTC.

The gene calls are TRBV27 and TRBJ2-2; 10 positions match TRBD1. The junction had 5 bases not matched to a gene; V was cut back by 6 bases and J by 4 bases. Per the germline V gene, CDR1 is MNHEY and CDR2 is SMNVEV (reference sequence). There are 15 residues in the CDR3. CDR3 region: CASRRTGGLTGELFF. The CDR3 nucleotides read TGTGCCAGCAGAAGGACAGGGGGTCTCACCGGGGAGCTGTTTTTT.

This clonotype was observed a few times. The J gene is TRBJ2-5, the V gene TRBV12-5; the match to TRBD1 covers 7 bases. The germline V gene encodes CDR1 LGHNT and CDR2 FRNRAP. The CDR3 sequence is 13 residues long. Unmatched junction bases numbered 1, after V lost 3 bases and J lost 3 bases. The CDR3 spells CASGLGTEETQYF. CDR3 DNA sequence: TGTGCTAGTGGTTTAGGGACAGAAGAGACCCAGTACTTC.

The chain links TRBV5-5 to TRBJ1-1; D gene ambiguous. V lost 4 bases, J lost 1 base, and 11 bases lay in between. The CDR3 runs to 14 residues. Germline V gives CDR1 SGHKS, CDR2 YYEKEE (reference sequence). The CDR3: CASSPKPGNTEAFF. The DNA for the CDR3 is TGTGCCAGCAGCCCCAAGCCGGGGAACACTGAAGCTTTCTTT.

V gene TRBV7-3 combines with J gene TRBJ2-1; D not resolved. V lost 2 bases, J lost 0 bases, and 8 bases lay in between. The CDR3 is 15 residues long. CDR1 is SGHTA, CDR2 FQGTGA, per germline. The CDR3 region is CASSLQDASYNEQFF. Here the CDR3 DNA reads TGTGCCAGCAGCTTACAGGACGCCTCCTACAATGAGCAGTTCTTC.

In its sample, this clonotype was seen a few times. CDR3 bases: TGTGCCAGCAGCTCCCGACAGTACAGCGGGAGCAATCAGCCCCAGCATTTT. Amino acid sequence: CASSSRQYSGSNQPQHF. The rearrangement uses TRBV5-5 and TRBJ1-5, with D perhaps TRBD1 (5 bases). Trimming took 3 bases from V and 1 from J, leaving 17 bases between them. CDR3 length: 17 residues. Looked up from germline, CDR1 is SGHKS and CDR2 is YYEKEE (reference sequence).